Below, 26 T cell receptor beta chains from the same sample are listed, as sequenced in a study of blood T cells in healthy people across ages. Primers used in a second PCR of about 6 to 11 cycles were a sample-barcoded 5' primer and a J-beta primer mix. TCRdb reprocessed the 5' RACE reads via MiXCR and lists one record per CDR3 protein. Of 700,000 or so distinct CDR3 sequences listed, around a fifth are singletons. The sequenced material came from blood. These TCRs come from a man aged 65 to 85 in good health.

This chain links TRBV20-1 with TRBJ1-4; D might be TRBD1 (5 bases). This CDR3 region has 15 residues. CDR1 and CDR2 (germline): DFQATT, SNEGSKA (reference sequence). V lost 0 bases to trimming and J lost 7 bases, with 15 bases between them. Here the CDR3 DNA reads TGCAGTGCTAGAGATTTAACGGGGGTTGCTGAAAAACTGTTTTTT. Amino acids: CSARDLTGVAEKLFF.

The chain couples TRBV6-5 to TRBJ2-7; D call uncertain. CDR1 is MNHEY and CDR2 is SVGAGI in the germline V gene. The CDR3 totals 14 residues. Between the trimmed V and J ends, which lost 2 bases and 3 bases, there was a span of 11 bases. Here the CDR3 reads CASSYRPGNYEQYF. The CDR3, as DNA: TGTGCCAGCAGTTACCGGCCAGGAAACTACGAGCAGTACTTC.

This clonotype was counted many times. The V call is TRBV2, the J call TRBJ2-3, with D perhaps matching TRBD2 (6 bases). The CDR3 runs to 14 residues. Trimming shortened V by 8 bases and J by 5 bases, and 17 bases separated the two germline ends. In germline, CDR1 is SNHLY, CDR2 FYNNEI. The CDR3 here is CASSGTSGGDTQYF. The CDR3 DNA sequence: TGTGCCAGCTCCGGGACTTCCGGGGGAGATACGCAGTATTTT.

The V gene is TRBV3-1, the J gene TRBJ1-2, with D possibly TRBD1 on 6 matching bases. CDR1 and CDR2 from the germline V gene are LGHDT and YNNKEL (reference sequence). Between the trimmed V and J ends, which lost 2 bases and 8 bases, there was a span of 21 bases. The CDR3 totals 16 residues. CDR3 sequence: CASSQSERTAIRGYTF. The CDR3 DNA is TGTGCCAGCAGCCAATCCGAAAGGACAGCAATCCGGGGCTACACCTTC.

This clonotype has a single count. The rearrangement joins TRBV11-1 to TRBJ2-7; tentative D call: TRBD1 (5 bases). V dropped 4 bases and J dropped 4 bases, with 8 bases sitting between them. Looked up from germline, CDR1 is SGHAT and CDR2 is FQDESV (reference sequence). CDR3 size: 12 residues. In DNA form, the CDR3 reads TGTGCCAGCAGCTCACAGGATTACGAGCAGTACTTC. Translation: CASSSQDYEQYF.

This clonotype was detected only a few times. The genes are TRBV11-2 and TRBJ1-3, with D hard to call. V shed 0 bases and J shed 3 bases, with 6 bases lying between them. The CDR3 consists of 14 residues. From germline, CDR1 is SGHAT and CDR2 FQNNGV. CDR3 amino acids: CASSLDWGGNTIYF. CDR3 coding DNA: TGTGCCAGCAGCTTAGATTGGGGTGGAAACACCATATATTTT.

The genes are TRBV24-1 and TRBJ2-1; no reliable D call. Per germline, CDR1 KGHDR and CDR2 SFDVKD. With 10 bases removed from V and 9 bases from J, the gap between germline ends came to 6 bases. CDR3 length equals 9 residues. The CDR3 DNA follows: TGTGCCACTCATTTTGAGCAGTTCTTC. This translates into CATHFEQFF.

The CDR3 loop reads CASSGRVTFTGELFF. The CDR3, as DNA: TGTGCCAGCAGTGGCCGGGTCACCTTCACCGGGGAGCTGTTTTTT. The chain links TRBV2 to TRBJ2-2, with no clear D. The CDR3 is made up of 15 amino acids. V lost 4 bases to trimming and J lost 4 bases, with 13 bases between them. CDR1 is SNHLY, CDR2 FYNNEI, per germline.

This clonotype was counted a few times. CDR3 nucleotides: TGCAGCGCCGACAGTGACCTCGCCTATGGCTACACCTTC. Protein sequence: CSADSDLAYGYTF. The chain links TRBV29-1 to TRBJ1-2; possibly TRBD1 for D (5 bases). V was trimmed by 7 bases and J by 4 bases, leaving 16 bases between them. CDR3 size: 13 residues. Germline V gene sequence: CDR1 SQVTM, CDR2 ANQGSEA.

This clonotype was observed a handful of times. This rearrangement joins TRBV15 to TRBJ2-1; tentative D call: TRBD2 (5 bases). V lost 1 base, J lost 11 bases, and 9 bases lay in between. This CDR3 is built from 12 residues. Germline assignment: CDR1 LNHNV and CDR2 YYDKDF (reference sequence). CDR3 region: CATSRAGNKQFF. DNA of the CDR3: TGTGCCACCAGCAGAGCGGGAAATAAGCAGTTCTTC.

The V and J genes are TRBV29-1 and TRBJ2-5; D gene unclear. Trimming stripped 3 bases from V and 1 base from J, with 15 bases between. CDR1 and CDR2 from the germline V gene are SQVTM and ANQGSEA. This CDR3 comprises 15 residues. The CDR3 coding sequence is TGCAGCGTTGACGGGCCGCCGGTACTCCAAGAGACCCAGTACTTC. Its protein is CSVDGPPVLQETQYF.

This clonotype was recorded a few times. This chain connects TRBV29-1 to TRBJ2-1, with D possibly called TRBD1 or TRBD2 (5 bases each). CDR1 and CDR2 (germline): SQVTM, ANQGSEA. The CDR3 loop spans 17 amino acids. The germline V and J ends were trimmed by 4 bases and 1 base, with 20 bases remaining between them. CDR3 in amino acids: CSVGRGEPPPSYNEQFF. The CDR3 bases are TGCAGCGTTGGCCGAGGGGAGCCTCCTCCTTCCTACAATGAGCAGTTCTTC.

Here the CDR3 reads CSAKTSGGTSYEQYF. The CDR3 coding sequence is TGCAGTGCTAAGACTAGCGGGGGGACCTCCTACGAGCAGTACTTC. The chain combines TRBV20-1 with TRBJ2-7, with 13 bases matching TRBD2. Germline V gene sequence: CDR1 DFQATT, CDR2 SNEGSKA (reference sequence). This CDR3 has 15 residues. V was pared by 4 bases and J by 0 bases, with 3 bases of the junction left unmatched.

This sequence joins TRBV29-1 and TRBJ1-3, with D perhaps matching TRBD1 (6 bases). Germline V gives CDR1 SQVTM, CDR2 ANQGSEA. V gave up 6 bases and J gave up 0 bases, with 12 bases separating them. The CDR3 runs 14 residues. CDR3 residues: CSVAKGGSGNTIYF. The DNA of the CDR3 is TGCAGCGTAGCGAAGGGGGGCTCTGGAAACACCATATATTTT.

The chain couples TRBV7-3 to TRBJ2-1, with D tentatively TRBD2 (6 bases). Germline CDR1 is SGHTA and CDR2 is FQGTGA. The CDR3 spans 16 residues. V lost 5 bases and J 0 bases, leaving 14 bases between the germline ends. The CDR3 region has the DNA TGTGCCAGCAGCACCCAAGCGGGTCTCTCCTACAATGAGCAGTTCTTC. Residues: CASSTQAGLSYNEQFF. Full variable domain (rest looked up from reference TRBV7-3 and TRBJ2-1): GAGVSQTPSNKVTEKGKYVELRCDPISGHTALYWYRQSLGQGPEFLIYFQGTGAADDSGLPNDRFFAVRPEGSVSTLKIQRTERGDSAVYLCASSTQAGLSYNEQFFGPGTRLTVL.

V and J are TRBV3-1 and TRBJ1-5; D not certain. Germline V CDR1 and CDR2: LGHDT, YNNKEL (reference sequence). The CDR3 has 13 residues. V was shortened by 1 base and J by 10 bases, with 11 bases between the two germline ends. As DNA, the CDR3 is TGTGCCAGCAGCCAAGTGTTTAATACTCCCCAGCATTTT. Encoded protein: CASSQVFNTPQHF. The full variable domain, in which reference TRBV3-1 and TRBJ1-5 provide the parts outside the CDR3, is DTAVSQTPKYLVTQMGNDKSIKCEQNLGHDTMYWYKQDSKKFLKIMFSYNNKELIINETVPNRFSPKSPDKAHLNLHINSLELGDSAVYFCASSQVFNTPQHFGDGTRLSIL.

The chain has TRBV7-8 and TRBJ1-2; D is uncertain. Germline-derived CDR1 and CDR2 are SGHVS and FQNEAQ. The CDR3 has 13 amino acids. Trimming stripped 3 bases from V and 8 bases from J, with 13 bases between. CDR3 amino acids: CASSLGTQGGYTF. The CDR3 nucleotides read TGTGCCAGCAGCTTGGGTACACAAGGGGGCTACACCTTC.

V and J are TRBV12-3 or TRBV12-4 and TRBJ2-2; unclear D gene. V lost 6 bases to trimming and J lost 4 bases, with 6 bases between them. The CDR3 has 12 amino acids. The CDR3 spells CASRHSTGELFF. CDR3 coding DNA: TGTGCCAGCAGGCATTCCACCGGGGAGCTGTTTTTT.

DNA of the CDR3: TGTGCCAGCAGTCCCGGAGCTGGGCCCTACGAGCAGTACTTC. Protein: CASSPGAGPYEQYF. The chain uses TRBV12-3 or TRBV12-4 and TRBJ2-5; D gene ambiguous. The assigned J gene may be wrong: the sequence end matches TRBJ2-7 better. CDR3 length equals 14 residues.

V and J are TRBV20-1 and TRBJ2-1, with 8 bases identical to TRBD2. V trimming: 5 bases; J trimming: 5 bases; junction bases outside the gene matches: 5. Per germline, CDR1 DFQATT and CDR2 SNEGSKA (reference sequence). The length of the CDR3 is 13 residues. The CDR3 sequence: CSAVSGNNNEQFF. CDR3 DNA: TGCAGTGCTGTTAGCGGGAACAACAATGAGCAGTTCTTC.

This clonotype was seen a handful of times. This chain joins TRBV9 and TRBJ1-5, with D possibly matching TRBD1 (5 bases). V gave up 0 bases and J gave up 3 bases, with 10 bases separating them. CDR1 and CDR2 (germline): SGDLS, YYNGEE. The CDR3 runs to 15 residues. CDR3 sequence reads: CASSVGGGINQPQHF. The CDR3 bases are TGTGCCAGCAGCGTAGGCGGGGGGATCAATCAGCCCCAGCATTTT.

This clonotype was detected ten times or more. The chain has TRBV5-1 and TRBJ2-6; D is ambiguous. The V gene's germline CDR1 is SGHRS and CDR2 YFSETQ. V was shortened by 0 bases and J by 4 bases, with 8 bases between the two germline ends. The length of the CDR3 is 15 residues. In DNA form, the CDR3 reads TGCGCCAGCAGCTTGGCCCCAGGAGGGGCCAACGTCCTGACTTTC. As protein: CASSLAPGGANVLTF.

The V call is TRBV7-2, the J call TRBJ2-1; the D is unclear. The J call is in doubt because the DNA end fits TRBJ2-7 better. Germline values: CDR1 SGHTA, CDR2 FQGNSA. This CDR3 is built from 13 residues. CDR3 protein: CASSLGVGYEQYV. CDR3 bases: TGTGCCAGCAGCTTAGGGGTGGGTTACGAGCAGTACGTC.

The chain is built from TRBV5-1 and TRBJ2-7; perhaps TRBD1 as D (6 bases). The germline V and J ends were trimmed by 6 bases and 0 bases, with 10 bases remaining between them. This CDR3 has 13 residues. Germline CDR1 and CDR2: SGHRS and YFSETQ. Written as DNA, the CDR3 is TGCGCCAGCAAGGGGGAAAGCTCCTACGAGCAGTACTTC. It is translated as CASKGESSYEQYF.

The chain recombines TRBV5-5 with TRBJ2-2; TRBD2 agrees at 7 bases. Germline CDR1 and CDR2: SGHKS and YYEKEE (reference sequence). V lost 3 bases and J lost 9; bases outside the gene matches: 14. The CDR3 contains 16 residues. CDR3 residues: CASSSARLADKRELFF. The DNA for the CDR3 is TGTGCCAGCAGCTCGGCGAGGCTAGCGGACAAGCGGGAGCTGTTTTTT.

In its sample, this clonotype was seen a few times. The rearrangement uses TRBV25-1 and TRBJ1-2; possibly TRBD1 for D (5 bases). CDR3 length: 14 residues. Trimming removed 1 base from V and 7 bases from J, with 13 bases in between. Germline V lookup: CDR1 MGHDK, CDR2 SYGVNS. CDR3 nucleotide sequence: TGTGCCAGCAGTGAATCTCAAGGGGCGCGTGGCTACACCTTC. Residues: CASSESQGARGYTF.